What follows are 2 T cell receptor beta chains derived from one specimen sequenced in a study of cytomegalovirus exposure and HLA in healthy donors (dated by TCRdb to 2016 to 2017). Libraries were built with the immunoSEQ multiplex PCR assay. For the multiplex PCR, a mixture combining 60 forward primers for TCR Vbeta segments and 13 reverse primers for TCR Jbeta segments was used. Here the immuneACCESS table is served through TCRdb, limited to in-frame sequences with V and J called. Missing clones are a known gap in these copies; in checked studies unresolved V genes cover under half, and the rest lacks a known reason. This sample holds about 130,000 clones; less than 90% were observed only once. Clones ranked in the top ten supply 15% to 20% of the sample. The source material was PBMCs. Receptor source: a man aged 18 to 30 in good health and CMV-seropositive.

This chain connects TRBV7-8 to TRBJ2-7, with D perhaps matching TRBD2 (6 bases). CDR1 and CDR2 (germline): SGHVS, FQNEAQ. The CDR3 is 16 residues long. The V and J ends lost 4 bases and 7 bases respectively, with 23 bases between them. The DNA of the CDR3 is TGTGCCAGCAGCTCGAGGGGCCACGGGGGAGAGAGAGAGCAGTACTTC. This codes for CASSSRGHGGEREQYF.

This chain connects TRBV7-2 to TRBJ1-5; possible D gene TRBD1, 6 bases. CDR1 and CDR2 from the germline V gene are SGHTA and FQGNSA. V lost 5 bases and J 7 bases, leaving 15 bases between the germline ends. This CDR3 has 14 amino acids. CDR3 DNA: TGTGCCAGCAGCCCGTTAGAGGGGGGGCAGCCCCAGCATTTT. Amino acid sequence: CASSPLEGGQPQHF.